The rows below give T cell receptor beta chains drawn from one sample of a study of blood T cell repertoires in COVID-19. Measured with immunoSEQ multiplex PCR; TCRdb has only the in-frame clones, and not every one. The table has some 250,000 clones, around 87% seen once. Sequences were obtained from peripheral blood. Receptor source: a woman aged 25 to 39 who had recovered from COVID-19. The CDR3 runs from the conserved cysteine through the conserved F or W. A D gene is named only where the DNA matches it firmly. Expanded clones get a size class; other rows say once, few or many, or leave the size out.

j_call clone_size d_call v_call cdr3_aa cdr3_nt
TRBJ1-2 - - TRBV7-3 CASSLTTGNGGYTF TGTGCCAGCAGCTTAACTACAGGGAACGGCGGCTACACCTTC
TRBJ1-4 - - TRBV15 CATSLTTGKNEKLFF TGTGCCACCAGCTTAACAACAGGGAAGAATGAAAAACTGTTTTTT
TRBJ2-3 - - TRBV12-3/TRBV12-4 CASSLRTDTQYF TGTGCCAGCAGTCTCCGTACAGATACGCAGTATTTT
TRBJ2-7 once TRBD2 TRBV10-2 CASSEWTGGLGEQYF TGCGCCAGCAGTGAGTGGACGGGGGGGCTTGGCGAGCAGTACTTC
TRBJ1-3 - - TRBV5-1 CASSRTVSGNTIYF TGCGCCAGCAGCCGGACTGTCTCTGGAAACACCATATATTTT
TRBJ2-2 once - TRBV5-1 CASSSRQMNTGELFF TGCGCCAGCAGCTCTCGACAGATGAACACCGGGGAGCTGTTTTTT
TRBJ2-7 once TRBD1 TRBV3-1/TRBV3-2 CASSQRFLGQRSYEQYF TGTGCCAGCAGCCAACGGTTTCTGGGACAGCGATCCTACGAGCAGTACTTC
TRBJ1-2 - TRBD1 TRBV4-2 CASSQETGDGYTF TGTGCCAGCAGCCAAGAAACAGGGGATGGCTACACCTTC
TRBJ2-1 - TRBD1 TRBV3-1/TRBV3-2 CASSQGGQGGAGQFF TGTGCCAGCAGCCAAGGTGGACAGGGCGGTGCTGGGCAGTTCTTC
TRBJ1-6 - TRBD1 TRBV12-5 CASGFLQGNSPLHF TGTGCTAGTGGTTTCTTACAGGGGAATTCACCCCTCCACTTT
TRBJ2-7 - TRBD2 TRBV12-3/TRBV12-4 CASSLGRVWEQYF TGTGCCAGCAGTTTGGGGAGGGTATGGGAGCAGTACTTC
TRBJ1-6 - - TRBV5-4 CASSTPDSPLHF TGTGCCAGCAGCACACCCGATTCACCCCTCCACTTT
TRBJ1-2 - TRBD1 TRBV5-6 CASSIPPGQGYGYTF TGTGCCAGCAGCATACCTCCGGGACAGGGGTATGGCTACACCTTC
TRBJ2-1 - - TRBV14 CASSQGHLFYEQFF TGTGCCAGCAGCCAGGGACATCTTTTCTATGAGCAGTTCTTC
TRBJ2-3 - TRBD2 TRBV19 CASSGIAGATDTQYF TGTGCCAGTAGTGGGATAGCGGGGGCCACAGATACGCAGTATTTT
TRBJ1-2 - - TRBV5-1 CASSLAPQGPRGYTF TGCGCCAGCAGCTTGGCCCCGCAGGGGCCGAGGGGCTACACCTTC
TRBJ2-4 - TRBD1 TRBV6-5 CASRERGGRSDIQYF TGTGCCAGCAGGGAGAGAGGGGGCCGGTCGGACATTCAGTACTTC
TRBJ2-5 - TRBD1 TRBV7-6 CASSLEVDRGQETQYF TGTGCCAGCAGCTTAGAGGTGGACAGGGGACAAGAGACCCAGTACTTC
TRBJ1-4 - - TRBV19 CASSIDGTGNEKLFF TGTGCCAGTAGTATAGACGGTACGGGGAATGAAAAACTGTTTTTT
TRBJ2-7 - TRBD1 TRBV6-7 CASSYVENPGQGVYEQYF TGTGCCAGCAGTTACGTCGAGAACCCGGGACAGGGGGTCTACGAGCAGTACTTC
TRBJ2-5 - - TRBV6-1 CASSEDPSAVETQYF TGTGCCAGCAGTGAAGATCCTAGCGCGGTGGAGACCCAGTACTTC
TRBJ1-6 few TRBD1 TRBV5-4 CASSSGRQTGDNSPLHF TGTGCCAGCAGTTCCGGACGACAAACAGGGGATAATTCACCCCTCCACTTT
TRBJ1-1 - TRBD1 TRBV18 CASSPGQGTLNTEAFF TGTGCCAGCTCACCGGGACAGGGGACTCTGAACACTGAAGCTTTCTTT
TRBJ2-3 - - TRBV5-4 CASSLFGADTQYF TGTGCCAGCAGCTTGTTCGGGGCAGATACGCAGTATTTT
TRBJ2-7 - TRBD2 TRBV5-1 CASSLLTSGGSYEQYF TGCGCCAGCAGCTTGCTGACTAGCGGGGGGTCCTACGAGCAGTACTTC
TRBJ1-6 - - TRBV7-9 CASSYLHSPLHF TGTGCCAGCAGCTATCTCCATTCACCCCTCCACTTT
TRBJ1-6 - - TRBV19 CASIGQGNSPLHF TGTGCCAGTATAGGCCAGGGGAATTCACCCCTCCACTTT
TRBJ2-1 - - TRBV7-3 CASSPDSYNEQFF TGTGCCAGCAGCCCCGACAGTTACAATGAGCAGTTCTTC
TRBJ2-3 - TRBD2 TRBV5-4 CASSITLAGGRNTQYF TGTGCCAGCAGCATAACGCTAGCGGGGGGGCGAAATACGCAGTATTTT
TRBJ1-5 - - TRBV30 CAWNKGQRSNQPQHF TGTGCCTGGAATAAAGGACAGCGTAGCAATCAGCCCCAGCATTTT
TRBJ1-3 - - TRBV9 CASSVDGRLSGNTIYF TGTGCCAGCAGCGTAGATGGCAGACTCTCTGGAAACACCATATATTTT
TRBJ2-1 - - TRBV25-1 CASSDLNEQFF TGTGCCAGCAGTGATCTCAATGAGCAGTTCTTC
TRBJ2-2 - TRBD2 TRBV7-2 CASSYLAGAGELFF TGTGCCAGCAGCTATTTAGCGGGGGCCGGGGAGCTGTTTTTT
TRBJ1-6 - TRBD1 TRBV7-2 CASSLGGTGNSPLHF TGTGCCAGCAGCTTAGGGGGGACAGGGAATTCACCCCTCCACTTT
TRBJ2-1 - - TRBV7-2 CASTPPGGPHEQFF TGTGCCAGCACCCCCCCCGGGGGTCCCCATGAGCAGTTCTTC
TRBJ2-3 - TRBD1 TRBV2 CASTRTGSPTQYF TGTGCCAGCACTCGGACAGGGTCCCCTACGCAGTATTTT
TRBJ1-2 - TRBD1 TRBV7-2 CASSRDRGLGYTF TGTGCCAGCAGCCGGGACAGGGGGCTTGGCTACACCTTC
TRBJ2-1 - - TRBV5-1 CASSPFGGGHNEQFF TGCGCCAGCAGCCCCTTTGGCGGGGGCCACAATGAGCAGTTCTTC
TRBJ2-3 - TRBD2 TRBV5-5 CASSFYSGGAIQAQYF TGTGCCAGCAGCTTCTATAGCGGGGGGGCCATTCAAGCGCAGTATTTT
TRBJ1-1 - TRBD1 TRBV18 CASSPGTGGEAFF TGTGCCAGCTCACCCGGGACAGGGGGTGAAGCTTTCTTT
TRBJ2-5 - - TRBV12-2 CASRFGTGGIETQYF TGTGCAAGTCGCTTCGGGACAGGGGGCATAGAGACCCAGTACTTC
TRBJ1-2 - - TRBV9 CASYNGGEGYTF TGTGCCAGCTACAACGGGGGGGAAGGCTACACCTTC
TRBJ2-7 few - TRBV7-9 CASSAPTGDNPYEQYF TGTGCCAGCAGCGCCCCGACAGGCGATAATCCCTACGAGCAGTACTTC
TRBJ2-1 - - TRBV18 CASSPPRAGEQFF TGTGCCAGCTCACCCCCGAGGGCGGGTGAGCAGTTCTTC
TRBJ1-3 - - TRBV6-5 CASRGSENTIYF TGTGCCAGCCGGGGGTCGGAAAACACCATATATTTT
TRBJ2-7 - TRBD1 TRBV6-5 CASVGRDRVNEQYF TGTGCTTCCGTGGGGAGGGACAGGGTCAACGAGCAGTACTTC
TRBJ1-3 - TRBD1 TRBV5-5 CASSLRQGRPGNTIYF TGTGCCAGCAGCTTGCGACAGGGAAGACCTGGAAACACCATATATTTT
TRBJ2-7 - - TRBV3-1/TRBV3-2 CASSRSERYEQYF TGTGCCAGCAGCCGGTCAGAGCGCTACGAGCAGTACTTC
TRBJ1-1 - - TRBV3-1/TRBV3-2 CASSQAGNTEAFF TGTGCCAGCAGCCAAGCCGGGAACACTGAAGCTTTCTTT
TRBJ1-1 - - TRBV5-1 CASSDSLNTEAFF TGCGCCAGCAGCGACTCTTTGAACACTGAAGCTTTCTTT
TRBJ1-2 - - TRBV2 CASSEGQVGEGYGYTF TGTGCCAGCAGTGAAGGACAGGTCGGAGAGGGTTACGGCTACACCTTC
TRBJ1-2 - - TRBV19 CASSIDGRVSGYTF TGTGCCAGTAGTATAGATGGCAGGGTTAGTGGCTACACCTTC
TRBJ1-2 - - TRBV14 CASSLGQSYGYTF TGTGCCAGCAGCCTGGGACAATCCTATGGCTACACCTTC